The rows below give T cell receptor beta chains drawn from one sample of a study of post-analysis software for immune sequencing data. TCRdb itself ran the PCR reads through MiXCR, one entry per CDR3 protein. The sample consists of around 500,000 distinct CDR3 sequences, around a third of them appearing once. The sample taken for sequencing was blood. Receptors originate from a girl aged 2-17 years with multiple sclerosis. CDR3s include the opening cysteine and the closing phenylalanine or tryptophan. Each record gives: J gene, V gene, D gene, CDR3 protein. The D gene is left open where the match is weak.

TRBJ2-3 TRBV29-1 NA CSVEVVATPSPTQYF
TRBJ2-4 TRBV20-1 NA CSARDLPDNEQYF
TRBJ2-1 TRBV7-2 TRBD1 CASRTTGGRGEQFF
TRBJ2-7 TRBV15 TRBD2 CATSRNGRGGYYEQYF
TRBJ1-1 TRBV14 NA CASSREPQSRAFF
TRBJ2-7 TRBV9 NA CASSVAGTSGYEQYF
TRBJ2-7 TRBV7-9 TRBD1 CASSLFNAPSGQSPYEQYF
TRBJ1-1 TRBV6-5 NA CASSRGPGDTEAFF
TRBJ1-6 TRBV7-6 TRBD1 CASSPRGQGNSPLHF
TRBJ2-7 TRBV2 NA CASSEGVEQYF
TRBJ2-3 TRBV5-5 NA CASSPRLGTDTQYF
TRBJ2-5 TRBV5-1 TRBD1 CASSRTGYPTGRETQYF
NA TRBV14 NA CASSQGSYNRQETQYF
TRBJ1-1 TRBV18 NA CASSSGDLYVAEAFF
TRBJ2-7 TRBV20-1 TRBD2 CSARRIAGGGDEQYF
TRBJ2-3 TRBV5-1 NA CASSRSDCDTQYF
TRBJ1-2 TRBV12-5 NA CASGFSTDSRSRWDYGYTF
TRBJ2-3 TRBV6-1 TRBD2 CASSARLAGSTDTQYF
TRBJ1-2 TRBV7-9 TRBD1 CASSSSKQGAAMSRPYGYTF
TRBJ1-1 TRBV18 NA CASSPSSWTGNTEAFF
TRBJ1-2 TRBV20-1 TRBD1 CSAQGQVGSGYTF
TRBJ2-1 TRBV5-1 TRBD1 CASRTGLHDEQFF
TRBJ2-1 TRBV5-1 NA CASSVDRSAYNEQFF
TRBJ2-1 TRBV6-4 TRBD2 CASSGRLAGPGEQFF
TRBJ2-7 TRBV5-1 TRBD1 CASRMGQGYEQYF
TRBJ2-1 TRBV5-5 NA CASRRRGTGYNEQFF
TRBJ1-2 TRBV9 TRBD1 CASSAGTANEDYGYTF
TRBJ2-2 TRBV6-1 NA CASSEVRTGELFF
TRBJ2-1 TRBV3-1 TRBD2 CASSQDMAGGPNEQFF
TRBJ2-1 TRBV7-3 TRBD1 CASSSRQGVDEQFF
TRBJ2-2 TRBV4-2 TRBD2 CACSPSSGGPTGELFF
TRBJ2-1 TRBV20-1 TRBD2 CSARVRGAGDEQFF
TRBJ1-1 TRBV6-1 NA CASISIYGGLRNTEAFF
TRBJ2-7 TRBV24-1 NA CATSDAQGSPYEQYF
TRBJ1-1 TRBV6-5 NA CASSYFTAILGGLNTEAFF
TRBJ2-7 TRBV19 NA CASSVGSPYEQYF
TRBJ2-1 TRBV25-1 NA CASSGTTVVPNEQFF
TRBJ1-6 TRBV6-6 NA CASSFQGHSPLHF